This TCR beta chain appears in the sequencing data of a study of T cells after yellow fever vaccination. About the research overall: Fractions of low cell number were prepared using SMART-Seq v4 Ultra Low Input.

This clonotype was detected only a few times. Deletions cut 3 bases from V and 7 bases from J, with 12 bases between. Per germline, CDR1 SGHDT and CDR2 YYEEEE. The CDR3 is made up of 13 amino acids. TCRdb independently ran MiXCR on the 5' RACE reads; one entry per CDR3 protein. The table records just under 600,000 distinct CDR3 sequences, around an eighth of them present only once. This clonotype originated in a man aged 25-45 years who received the YFV17D yellow fever vaccine. The input for sequencing was PBMCs, taken on the day of the yellow fever booster vaccination. V gene TRBV5-6 combines with J gene TRBJ2-3; TRBD1 or TRBD2 may be the D gene (6 bases each). The CDR3 sequence: CASSWGAVYTQYF. CDR3 nucleotide sequence: TGTGCCAGCAGCTGGGGGGCGGTCTATACGCAGTATTTT.